A single sample gave rise to the 31 T cell receptor beta chains below, sequenced in a study of CD8 T cells in ankylosing spondylitis. TCRdb recomputed calls from the 5' RACE reads with MiXCR, one row per CDR3 protein. Of 350,000 or so distinct CDR3 sequences listed, 14% to 15% are singletons. The sequenced sample was blood, either unsorted or a sorted T cell fraction (not recorded which). These receptor sequences come from a male donor with ankylosing spondylitis or in good health (not recorded which).

The chain uses TRBV27 and TRBJ2-7, with a possible D match to TRBD2 (5 bases). V was pared by 6 bases and J by 0 bases, with 21 bases between. This CDR3 spans 17 amino acids. Germline V gene data show CDR1 as MNHEY and CDR2 as SMNVEV (reference sequence). The CDR3 region has the DNA TGTGCCAGCAGCCCTGGACTTATACTCCCTTACTCCTACGAGCAGTACTTC. Protein product: CASSPGLILPYSYEQYF.

This clonotype occurred a few times. In DNA, the CDR3 is TGTGCCAGCAGTACTTGGGGGACGGGAGATTCACCCCTCCACTTT. It yields the protein CASSTWGTGDSPLHF. The chain recombines TRBV6-5 with TRBJ1-6, with D perhaps matching TRBD1 (5 bases). The CDR3 is 15 amino acids. The V gene lost 5 bases and the J gene lost 8 bases, with 16 bases spanning the gap. CDR1 MNHEY and CDR2 SVGAGI come from the germline V gene.

This clonotype showed up just a few times. This chain uses TRBV20-1 with TRBJ1-1, with 8 positions matching TRBD1. CDR3 length equals 15 residues. CDR1 DFQATT and CDR2 SNEGSKA come from the germline V gene (reference sequence). Losses at the gene ends were 5 bases for V and 5 bases for J; bases not matched to a gene: 13. The CDR3 bases are TGCAGTGCTCAACTTCAGGGGGCGCTGAGGACTGAAGCTTTCTTT. Translation gives CSAQLQGALRTEAFF.

Of note for this clonotype: A junction boundary mismatches the germline segment, possibly from a read error. This sequence joins TRBV20-1 and TRBJ2-7, with TRBD1 matching over 10 bases. This CDR3 spans 14 amino acids. Germline V gene data show CDR1 as DFQATT and CDR2 as SNEGSKA (reference sequence). For the CDR3, the DNA is TGCAGTGCGAGAGGACAGGGGGGCTCCTACGAGCAGTACTTC. This gives the protein CSARGQGGSYEQYF.

This clonotype has at least ten counts. V gene TRBV29-1 combines with J gene TRBJ2-5, with D perhaps TRBD2 (6 bases). In germline, CDR1 is SQVTM, CDR2 ANQGSEA. Trimming shortened V by 0 bases and J by 5 bases, and 16 bases separated the two germline ends. The CDR3 contains 15 residues. CDR3 sequence: CSVEERRGIRETQYF. CDR3 nucleotide sequence: TGCAGCGTTGAAGAGAGGAGGGGTATACGGGAGACCCAGTACTTC.

The sample holds many counts of this clonotype. The V gene is TRBV5-5, the J gene TRBJ1-4, with TRBD1 as a possible D gene (6 bases). The germline gives CDR1 SGHKS, CDR2 YYEKEE (reference sequence). CDR3 length equals 14 residues. The V end lost 2 bases, the J end lost 8 bases, and 13 bases lay between the germline ends. CDR3 in DNA: TGTGCCAGCAGCTTCGGGCAGGGGTACGAAAAACTGTTTTTT. It yields the protein CASSFGQGYEKLFF.

Only a few counts were recorded for this clonotype. The genes are TRBV2 and TRBJ2-3; 8 positions match TRBD2. V was pared by 8 bases and J by 4 bases, with 8 bases of the junction left unmatched. The germline CDR1 and CDR2 sequences are SNHLY and FYNNEI. This CDR3 is built from 14 residues. The CDR3 sequence: CASLRGVGPDTQYF. CDR3 nucleotides: TGTGCCAGCCTGCGGGGGGTTGGGCCAGATACGCAGTATTTT.

The chain recombines TRBV5-1 with TRBJ2-5; D may match TRBD1 or TRBD2 (5 bases each). Germline V gene data show CDR1 as SGHRS and CDR2 as YFSETQ. V gave up 1 base and J gave up 1 base, with 11 bases separating them. The CDR3 covers 15 residues. The CDR3 here is CASSLLVGTQETQYF. Here the CDR3 DNA reads TGCGCCAGCAGCTTGCTGGTTGGGACCCAAGAGACCCAGTACTTC. Looking up the rest from reference TRBV5-1 and TRBJ2-5 gives the full variable domain: KAGVTQTPRYLIKTRGQQVTLSCSPISGHRSVSWYQQTPGQGLQFLFEYFSETQRNKGNFPGRFSGRQFSNSRSEMNVSTLELGDSALYLCASSLLVGTQETQYFGPGTRLLVL.

In its sample, this clonotype was seen a few times. The junction departs from germline at one end; a sequencing error may be responsible. V gene TRBV5-6 combines with J gene TRBJ2-5; D not resolved. The CDR3 is 14 residues long. CDR1 is SGHDT, CDR2 YYEEEE, per germline. The CDR3 nucleotides are TGTGCCAGCAGCTTCCTGACCAACCACGAGACCCAGTACTTC. Protein sequence: CASSFLTNHETQYF.

The chain uses TRBV11-1 and TRBJ2-5; 8 bases map to TRBD1. The junction had 5 bases not matched to a gene; V was cut back by 3 bases and J by 2 bases. CDR3 length: 15 residues. Germline-derived CDR1 and CDR2 are SGHAT and FQDESV (reference sequence). The chain's CDR3 is CASSFGQGGQETQYF. The CDR3 coding sequence is TGTGCCAGCAGCTTCGGACAGGGCGGTCAAGAGACCCAGTACTTC. Based on the CDR3 plus reference TRBV11-1 and TRBJ2-5, the full variable domain is EAEVAQSPRYKITEKSQAVAFWCDPISGHATLYWYRQILGQGPELLVQFQDESVVDDSQLPKDRFSAERLKGVDSTLKIQPAELGDSAMYLCASSFGQGGQETQYFGPGTRLLVL.

This clonotype came up a few times. The chain employs TRBV7-2 and TRBJ1-2; D unclear. The CDR3 sequence is 14 residues long. Trimming removed 5 bases from V and 5 bases from J, with 15 bases in between. CDR1 SGHTA and CDR2 FQGNSA come from the germline V gene. CDR3 nucleotides: TGTGCCAGCAGCCCCCGGGTAGACAATTATGGCTACACCTTC. Amino acids: CASSPRVDNYGYTF.

In this sample, this clonotype turned up a few times. The chain is built from TRBV11-2 and TRBJ2-1, with D possibly TRBD1 on 6 matching bases. V dropped 5 bases and J dropped 3 bases, with 17 bases sitting between them. Looked up from germline, CDR1 is SGHAT and CDR2 is FQNNGV. This CDR3 is built from 16 residues. CDR3 coding DNA: TGTGCCAGCAGCCGGCGGACAGTCTACTACTACAATGAGCAGTTCTTC. This encodes CASSRRTVYYYNEQFF.

J is TRBJ2-3 and V is TRBV5-6, with 12 bases fitting TRBD2. CDR3 length equals 18 residues. V was clipped by 4 bases and J by 2 bases; unmatched bases: 11. Germline loops: CDR1 SGHDT, CDR2 YYEEEE. The CDR3 DNA is TGTGCCAGCAGCGAACTAGCGGGGGGCTCTATCTTCACAGATACGCAGTATTTT. This codes for CASSELAGGSIFTDTQYF.

The chain combines TRBV7-2 with TRBJ2-2; possible D gene TRBD1, 7 bases. The V and J ends lost 4 bases and 2 bases respectively, with 17 bases between them. The CDR3 loop spans 17 amino acids. CDR1 and CDR2 from the germline V gene are SGHTA and FQGNSA. Written as DNA, the CDR3 is TGTGCCAGCAGCTACAGGGGAGGAGGGGGTAACACCGGGGAGCTGTTTTTT. Its translation: CASSYRGGGGNTGELFF.

This clonotype was seen ten or more times. The chain uses TRBV12-3 or TRBV12-4 and TRBJ2-5; a possible D gene is TRBD1 (5 bases). V lost 1 base, J lost 2 bases, and 5 bases lay in between. The CDR3 contains 13 residues. The CDR3 coding sequence is TGTGCCAGCAGTTTAGACAGGCAAGAGACCCAGTACTTC. This sequence encodes CASSLDRQETQYF.

This clonotype was seen a handful of times. The V gene is TRBV5-6, the J gene TRBJ1-1; D is uncertain. The V gene's germline CDR1 is SGHDT and CDR2 YYEEEE. The CDR3 extends over 11 amino acids. The V end lost 1 base, the J end lost 8 bases, and 6 bases lay between the germline ends. The CDR3 sequence: CASSLNREAFF. For the CDR3, the DNA is TGTGCCAGCAGCTTGAACCGGGAAGCTTTCTTT.

This clonotype came up many times. V gene TRBV6-1 combines with J gene TRBJ1-5; weak D call: TRBD1 (5 bases). The CDR3 is 16 amino acids. Trimming shortened V by 1 base and J by 1 base, and 11 bases separated the two germline ends. Germline CDR1 and CDR2: MNHNS and SASEGT. CDR3 nucleotide sequence: TGTGCCAGCAGTGAAGGGCAGGGAGGAAGCAATCAGCCCCAGCATTTT. The encoded protein is CASSEGQGGSNQPQHF.

The chain employs TRBV4-1 and TRBJ2-6; D gene uncertain. V was clipped by 0 bases and J by 4 bases, with 16 bases between them. The germline CDR1 and CDR2 sequences are MGHRA and YSYEKL. CDR3 length equals 18 residues. Written as DNA, the CDR3 is TGCGCCAGCAGCCAAGAGGTCAGCCGTTTAATAGGGGCCAACGTCCTGACTTTC. Protein sequence: CASSQEVSRLIGANVLTF.

This clonotype was found a few times. The J gene is TRBJ1-1, the V gene TRBV3-1; D is possibly TRBD1 (6 bases). Germline V gene sequence: CDR1 LGHDT, CDR2 YNNKEL (reference sequence). Trimming cost V 5 bases and J 14 bases, with 15 bases left between them. This CDR3 has 11 amino acids. In nucleotides, the CDR3 is TGTGCCAGCAGCAACCGGGACACCGAGTTCTTT. It translates to CASSNRDTEFF. Looking up the rest from reference TRBV3-1 and TRBJ1-1 gives the full variable domain: DTAVSQTPKYLVTQMGNDKSIKCEQNLGHDTMYWYKQDSKKFLKIMFSYNNKELIINETVPNRFSPKSPDKAHLNLHINSLELGDSAVYFCASSNRDTEFFGQGTRLTVV.

The gene calls are TRBV5-1 and TRBJ2-7, with 7 bases identical to TRBD2. This CDR3 is built from 15 residues. Germline V CDR1 and CDR2: SGHRS, YFSETQ. With V trimmed by 4 bases and J by 8 bases, 15 bases remained unmatched. CDR3 region: CASSLSGTTTAQQYF. The CDR3 coding sequence is TGCGCCAGCAGCCTATCCGGGACTACGACCGCGCAGCAGTACTTC.

This clonotype has just a few counts. The gene calls are TRBV12-3 or TRBV12-4 and TRBJ1-2; 7 bases align to TRBD1. The CDR3 extends over 14 amino acids. Trimming removed 4 bases from V and 2 bases from J; junction bases left unmatched: 4. The CDR3 bases are TGTGCCAGCAGTTCGTGGGACAGAAACTATGGCTACACCTTC. This sequence encodes CASSSWDRNYGYTF.

This chain uses TRBV12-3 or TRBV12-4 with TRBJ2-5, with 9 bases identical to TRBD2. This CDR3 has 13 amino acids. With 6 bases clipped from V and 5 bases from J, the junction kept 4 bases outside the gene matches. CDR3 nucleotides: TGTGCCAGCAGGACCGGGACTAGCGAGACCCAGTACTTC. Translating gives CASRTGTSETQYF.

This chain's CDR3 is CSAHPSGQGRNQPQHF. As DNA, the CDR3 is TGCAGTGCTCATCCTTCCGGACAGGGGCGTAATCAGCCCCAGCATTTT. The rearrangement links TRBV20-1 to TRBJ1-5; TRBD1 matches at 9 bases. The CDR3 covers 16 residues. V was clipped by 5 bases and J by 4 bases; unmatched bases: 12. CDR1 DFQATT and CDR2 SNEGSKA come from the germline V gene (reference sequence).

In its sample, this clonotype was seen a few times. The chain uses TRBV19 and TRBJ2-4; 8 nucleotides match TRBD1. Germline lookup yields CDR1 LNHDA and CDR2 SQIVND (reference sequence). The ends lost 1 base at V and 7 bases at J; junction bases unmatched: 6. The length of the CDR3 is 15 residues. CDR3 coding DNA: TGTGCCAGTAGTATAGCGGGGACAGGTAGTAACATTCAGTACTTC. Protein sequence: CASSIAGTGSNIQYF.

This clonotype was counted at least ten times. The rearrangement joins TRBV7-8 to TRBJ1-3; TRBD1 might be the D (6 bases). The germline V gene has CDR1 SGHVS and CDR2 FQNEAQ. V lost 5 bases and J 5 bases, leaving 13 bases between the germline ends. The length of the CDR3 is 14 residues. The CDR3 region has the DNA TGTGCCAGCAGCAAAGAGGGGGAGAGAAACACCATATATTTT. This gives the protein CASSKEGERNTIYF. The entire variable domain, with the rest obtained from reference TRBV7-8 and TRBJ1-3, is as follows: GAGVSQSPRYKVAKRGQDVALRCDPISGHVSLFWYQQALGQGPEFLTYFQNEAQLDKSGLPSDRFFAERPEGSVSTLKIQRTQQEDSAVYLCASSKEGERNTIYFGEGSWLTVV.

The chain combines TRBV20-1 with TRBJ2-2; TRBD1 matches at 8 bases. Germline V gene sequence: CDR1 DFQATT, CDR2 SNEGSKA (reference sequence). There are 13 residues in the CDR3. The trim removed 3 bases at V and 4 bases at J, leaving 1 base unmatched. The CDR3 DNA reads TGCAGTGCTAGCCAGGGGGCCACCGGGGAGCTGTTTTTT. The encoded protein is CSASQGATGELFF.

This clonotype has more than one count but fewer than ten. This chain links TRBV19 with TRBJ2-1; D is perhaps TRBD2 (6 bases). This CDR3 region has 16 residues. V was cut by 6 bases and J by 0 bases, with 15 bases left in between. From germline, CDR1 is LNHDA and CDR2 SQIVND (reference sequence). The DNA of the CDR3 is TGTGCCAGTAGATCGGACTACCTGAGCTCCTACAATGAGCAGTTCTTC. This codes for CASRSDYLSSYNEQFF.

The chain is built from TRBV6-5 and TRBJ1-1; 8 nucleotides match TRBD1. Germline V gene sequence: CDR1 MNHEY, CDR2 SVGAGI. This CDR3 is 15 amino acids long. After removal of 4 bases from V and 2 bases from J, the junction contained 6 bases not matched to a gene. The CDR3 protein is CASSSAQGGNTEAFF. The CDR3 DNA reads as TGTGCCAGCAGTTCGGCACAGGGGGGAAACACTGAAGCTTTCTTT.

There are a few counts of this clonotype. The chain has TRBV24-1 and TRBJ2-1, with D possibly matching TRBD1 (6 bases). Germline CDR1 reads KGHDR; CDR2 reads SFDVKD. V lost 1 base and J 7 bases, leaving 10 bases between the germline ends. This CDR3 is built from 14 residues. The CDR3 DNA reads TGTGCCACCAGTGATTTAGGGGGTAATAATGAGCAGTTCTTC. The encoded protein is CATSDLGGNNEQFF.

The chain joins TRBV2 to TRBJ2-1; no definite D call. Germline lookup yields CDR1 SNHLY and CDR2 FYNNEI. The CDR3 sequence is 11 residues long. V lost 6 bases and J lost 5, with 5 bases in between. The CDR3 region has the DNA TGTGCCAGCAGCATGGACAATGAGCAGTTCTTC. It yields the protein CASSMDNEQFF.

This clonotype was observed a few times. The V gene is TRBV19, the J gene TRBJ2-3, with D possibly TRBD2 on 6 matching bases. The V and J ends lost 5 bases and 1 base respectively, with 16 bases between them. In germline, CDR1 is LNHDA, CDR2 SQIVND (reference sequence). The length of the CDR3 is 16 residues. The CDR3: CASSPDRAGRTDTQYF. The CDR3 coding sequence is TGTGCCAGTAGTCCTGATCGGGCGGGACGCACAGATACGCAGTATTTT. The full variable domain, its missing parts supplied by reference TRBV19 and TRBJ2-3, is DGGITQSPKYLFRKEGQNVTLSCEQNLNHDAMYWYRQDPGQGLRLIYYSQIVNDFQKGDIAEGYSVSREKKESFPLTVTSAQKNPTAFYLCASSPDRAGRTDTQYFGPGTRLTVL.